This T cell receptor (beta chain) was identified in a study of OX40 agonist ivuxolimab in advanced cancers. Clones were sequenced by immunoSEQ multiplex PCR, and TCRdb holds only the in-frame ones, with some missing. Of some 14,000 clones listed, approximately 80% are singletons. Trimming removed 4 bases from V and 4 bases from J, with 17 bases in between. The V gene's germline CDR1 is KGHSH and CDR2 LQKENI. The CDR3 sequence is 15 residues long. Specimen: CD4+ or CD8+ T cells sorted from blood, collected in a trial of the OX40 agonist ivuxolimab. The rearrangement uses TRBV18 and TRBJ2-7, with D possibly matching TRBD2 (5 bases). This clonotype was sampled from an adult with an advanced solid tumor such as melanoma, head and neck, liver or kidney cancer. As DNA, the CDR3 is TGTGCCAGCTCACTAACCAGCGCGGGTAGGTACGAGCAGTACTTC. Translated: CASSLTSAGRYEQYF.